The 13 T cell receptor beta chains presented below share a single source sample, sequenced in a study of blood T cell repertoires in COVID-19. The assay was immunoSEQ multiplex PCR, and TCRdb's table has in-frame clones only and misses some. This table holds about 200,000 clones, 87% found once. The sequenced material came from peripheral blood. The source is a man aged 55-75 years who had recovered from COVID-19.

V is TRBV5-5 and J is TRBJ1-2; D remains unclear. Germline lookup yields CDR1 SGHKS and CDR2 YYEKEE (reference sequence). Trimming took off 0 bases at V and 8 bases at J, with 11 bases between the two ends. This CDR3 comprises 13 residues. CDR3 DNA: TGTGCCAGCAGCTTGGCATCGGCGGCCGGCTACACCTTC. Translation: CASSLASAAGYTF.

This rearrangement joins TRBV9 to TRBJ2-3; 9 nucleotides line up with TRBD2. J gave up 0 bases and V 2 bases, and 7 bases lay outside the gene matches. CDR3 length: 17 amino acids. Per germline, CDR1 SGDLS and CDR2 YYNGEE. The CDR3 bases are TGTGCCAGCAGCGTTGGTAGCGGGGGCTTTAGCACAGATACGCAGTATTTT. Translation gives CASSVGSGGFSTDTQYF. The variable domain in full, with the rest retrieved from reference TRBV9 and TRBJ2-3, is DSGVTQTPKHLITATGQRVTLRCSPRSGDLSVYWYQQSLDQGLQFLIQYYNGEERAKGNILERFSAQQFPDLHSELNLSSLELGDSALYFCASSVGSGGFSTDTQYFGPGTRLTVL.

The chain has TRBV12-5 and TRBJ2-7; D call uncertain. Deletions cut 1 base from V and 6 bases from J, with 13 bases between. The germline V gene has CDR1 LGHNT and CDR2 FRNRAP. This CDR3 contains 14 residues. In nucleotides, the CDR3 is TGTGCTAGTGGTTTGGAGTCAGATTACCGCGAGCAGTACTTC. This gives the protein CASGLESDYREQYF.

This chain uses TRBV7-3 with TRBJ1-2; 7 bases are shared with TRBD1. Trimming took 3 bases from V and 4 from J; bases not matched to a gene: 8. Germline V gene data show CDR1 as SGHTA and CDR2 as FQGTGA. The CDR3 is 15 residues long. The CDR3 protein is CASSLDLGGSYGYTF. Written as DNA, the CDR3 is TGTGCCAGCAGCTTGGATTTAGGGGGCAGCTATGGCTACACCTTC.

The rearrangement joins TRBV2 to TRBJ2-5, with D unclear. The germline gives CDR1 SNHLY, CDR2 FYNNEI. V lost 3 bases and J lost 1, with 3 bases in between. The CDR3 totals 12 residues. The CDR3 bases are TGTGCCAGCAGTGACAGCCAAGAGACCCAGTACTTC. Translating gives CASSDSQETQYF.

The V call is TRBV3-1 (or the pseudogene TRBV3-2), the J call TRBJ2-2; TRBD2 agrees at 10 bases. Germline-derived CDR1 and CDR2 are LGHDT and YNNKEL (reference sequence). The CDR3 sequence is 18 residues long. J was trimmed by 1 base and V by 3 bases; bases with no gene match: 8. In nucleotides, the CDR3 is TGTGCCAGCAGCCAGATCCCCCGGACTAGCGGGAACACCGGGGAGCTGTTTTTT. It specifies CASSQIPRTSGNTGELFF.

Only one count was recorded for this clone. As DNA, the CDR3 is TGCGCCAGCAGCTTGGCTGGGAGCTATGGCTACACCTTC. Translation: CASSLAGSYGYTF. The chain combines TRBV5-1 with TRBJ1-2, with D unclear. The CDR3 sequence is 13 residues long. Germline CDR1 SGHRS, CDR2 YFSETQ. The germline V and J ends were trimmed by 0 bases and 4 bases, with 7 bases remaining between them.

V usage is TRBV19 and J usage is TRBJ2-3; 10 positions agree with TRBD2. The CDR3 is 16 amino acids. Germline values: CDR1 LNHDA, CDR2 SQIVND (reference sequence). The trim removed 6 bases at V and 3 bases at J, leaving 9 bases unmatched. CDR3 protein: CASRGASGGGTDTQYF. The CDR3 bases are TGTGCCAGTAGAGGGGCTAGCGGGGGTGGAACAGATACGCAGTATTTT.

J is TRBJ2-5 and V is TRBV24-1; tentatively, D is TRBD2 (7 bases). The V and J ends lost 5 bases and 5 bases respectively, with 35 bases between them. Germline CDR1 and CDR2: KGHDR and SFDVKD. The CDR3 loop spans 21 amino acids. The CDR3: CATSGGGDRKTTGQFRETQYF. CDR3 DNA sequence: TGTGCCACCAGTGGGGGGGGCGACAGGAAGACAACGGGGCAATTTCGGGAGACCCAGTACTTC.

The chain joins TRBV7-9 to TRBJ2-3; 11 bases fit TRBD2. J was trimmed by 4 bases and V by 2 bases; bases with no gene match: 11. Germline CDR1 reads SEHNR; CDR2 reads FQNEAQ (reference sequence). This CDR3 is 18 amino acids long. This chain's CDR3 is CASSLTLAGGVGADTQYF. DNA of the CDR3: TGTGCCAGCAGCTTAACGCTAGCGGGAGGTGTCGGGGCAGATACGCAGTATTTT.

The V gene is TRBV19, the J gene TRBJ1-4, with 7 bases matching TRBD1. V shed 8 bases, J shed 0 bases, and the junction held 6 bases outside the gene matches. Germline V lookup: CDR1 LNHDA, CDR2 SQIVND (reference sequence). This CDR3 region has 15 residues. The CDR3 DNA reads TGTGCCAGTCGACGCGACAGGGCAACTAATGAAAAACTGTTTTTT. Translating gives CASRRDRATNEKLFF.

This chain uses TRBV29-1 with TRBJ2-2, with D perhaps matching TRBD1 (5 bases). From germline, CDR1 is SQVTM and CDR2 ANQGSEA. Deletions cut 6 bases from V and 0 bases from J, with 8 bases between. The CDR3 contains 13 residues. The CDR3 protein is CSVGHPNTGELFF. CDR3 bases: TGCAGCGTAGGACATCCGAACACCGGGGAGCTGTTTTTT.

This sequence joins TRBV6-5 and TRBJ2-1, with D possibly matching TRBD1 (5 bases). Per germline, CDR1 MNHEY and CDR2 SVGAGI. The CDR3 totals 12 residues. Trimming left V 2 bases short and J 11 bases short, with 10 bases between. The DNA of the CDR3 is TGTGCCAGCAGTTACCGAGCAGGGAAGCAGTTCTTC. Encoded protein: CASSYRAGKQFF.